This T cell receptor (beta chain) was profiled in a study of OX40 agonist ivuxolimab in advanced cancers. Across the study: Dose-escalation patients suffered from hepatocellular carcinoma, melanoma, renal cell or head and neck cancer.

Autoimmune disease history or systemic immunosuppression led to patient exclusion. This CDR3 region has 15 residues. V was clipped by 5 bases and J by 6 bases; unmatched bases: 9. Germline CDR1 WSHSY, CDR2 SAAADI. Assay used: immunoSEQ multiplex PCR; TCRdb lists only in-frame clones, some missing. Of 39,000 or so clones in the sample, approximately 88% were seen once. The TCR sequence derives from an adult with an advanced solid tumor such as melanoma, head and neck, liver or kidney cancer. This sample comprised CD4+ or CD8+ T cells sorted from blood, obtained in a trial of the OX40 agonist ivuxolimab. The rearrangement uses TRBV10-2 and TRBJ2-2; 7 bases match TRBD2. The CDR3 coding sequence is TGCGCCAGCAGTTCTAGCGGAAGAAGGCCCGGGGAGCTGTTTTTT. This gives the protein CASSSSGRRPGELFF.